The 13 T cell receptor beta chains below all came from one sample that was sequenced in a study of shared clonotypes between healthy human individuals. Libraries were prepared by immunoSEQ multiplex PCR; TCRdb keeps only in-frame clonotypes and omits some of them. The sample has 400,000 to 600,000 clones, about 96% seen once. Sequenced material: naive CD4+ T cells sorted from blood. Subset of the sample: CD45RA+ positively selected. These receptors originate from a young woman in good health.

The gene calls are TRBV28 and TRBJ2-7, with 7 bases aligning to TRBD2. The germline CDR1 and CDR2 sequences are MDHEN and SYDVKM. Germline trimming cut 5 bases from V and 3 bases from J; bases unmatched to any gene: 10. This CDR3 is built from 15 residues. The DNA for the CDR3 is TGTGCCAGCAGTGAGATCACCGGGACTAACTACGAGCAGTACTTC. It specifies CASSEITGTNYEQYF.

V is TRBV27 and J is TRBJ1-1; no definite D call. The CDR3 runs to 9 residues. Germline-derived CDR1 and CDR2 are MNHEY and SMNVEV (reference sequence). V lost 10 bases to trimming and J lost 9 bases, with 9 bases between them. The CDR3 here is CATPQKAFF. The CDR3, as DNA: TGTGCCACCCCACAGAAAGCTTTCTTT.

The genes are TRBV6-5 and TRBJ1-1; D gene ambiguous. The germline CDR1 and CDR2 sequences are MNHEY and SVGAGI. The V end lost 0 bases, the J end lost 0 bases, and 8 bases lay between the germline ends. This CDR3 spans 15 amino acids. The CDR3 reads CASSYSSRLNTEAFF. The CDR3 nucleotides read TGTGCCAGCAGTTACTCTTCCAGACTGAACACTGAAGCTTTCTTT.

The sample holds one count of this clone. V usage is TRBV25-1 and J usage is TRBJ2-4; unclear D gene. Germline V gene sequence: CDR1 MGHDK, CDR2 SYGVNS. The ends were cut back, 0 bases at V and 6 bases at J, with 9 bases in the middle. This CDR3 has 14 residues. The CDR3 nucleotides are TGTGCCAGCAGTGAATATGTCCCCCCAAACATTCAGTACTTC. It translates to CASSEYVPPNIQYF.

J is TRBJ2-5 and V is TRBV28, with 9 bases matching TRBD2. The DNA matches TRBJ2-7 better at its end, which makes the J call doubtful. Germline CDR1 and CDR2: MDHEN and SYDVKM. This CDR3 spans 14 amino acids. The CDR3 DNA is TGTGCCAGCAGTTTAGCGGGAGGGCCCCACGAGCAGTACTTC. This translates into CASSLAGGPHEQYF.

The chain recombines TRBV6-1 with TRBJ1-2; D gene unclear. V lost 1 base, J lost 5 bases, and 8 bases lay in between. CDR3 length: 13 residues. The germline gives CDR1 MNHNS, CDR2 SASEGT. CDR3 in amino acids: CASSEVVTYGYTF. The CDR3 bases are TGTGCCAGCAGTGAAGTTGTGACTTATGGCTACACCTTC.

V and J are TRBV2 and TRBJ2-7; 11 bases fit TRBD2. Per germline, CDR1 SNHLY and CDR2 FYNNEI. This CDR3 comprises 15 residues. J gave up 2 bases and V 4 bases, and 4 bases lay outside the gene matches. CDR3 region: CASSATSGSTYEQYF. The CDR3 coding sequence is TGTGCCAGCAGTGCTACTAGCGGGAGTACCTACGAGCAGTACTTC.

The chain couples TRBV18 to TRBJ2-1, with 8 positions matching TRBD2. In germline, CDR1 is KGHSH, CDR2 LQKENI. The length of the CDR3 is 15 residues. V was clipped by 3 bases and J by 5 bases; unmatched bases: 6. The CDR3 reads CASSPPAGANNEQFF. CDR3 nucleotide sequence: TGTGCCAGCTCACCTCCAGCGGGAGCAAACAATGAGCAGTTCTTC.

CDR3 bases: TGTGCCAGCAGCTCAAGGGGGGGCAGGGGTAACGAAAAACTGTTTTTT. Residues: CASSSRGGRGNEKLFF. The chain carries TRBV7-8 and TRBJ1-4; maybe TRBD1 (6 bases). From germline, CDR1 is SGHVS and CDR2 FQNEAQ. V was shortened by 4 bases and J by 8 bases, with 20 bases between the two germline ends. The length of the CDR3 is 16 residues.

The rearrangement links TRBV27 to TRBJ2-6; D not resolved. V dropped 6 bases and J dropped 0 bases, with 12 bases sitting between them. This CDR3 spans 16 amino acids. CDR1 is MNHEY, CDR2 SMNVEV, per germline (reference sequence). CDR3 loop: CASRPSFASGANVLTF. In DNA form, the CDR3 reads TGTGCCAGCAGACCCTCATTTGCCTCTGGGGCCAACGTCCTGACTTTC.

The rearrangement joins TRBV5-6 to TRBJ1-3, with D unclear. The germline V and J ends were trimmed by 1 base and 0 bases, with 8 bases remaining between them. Germline V gene data show CDR1 as SGHDT and CDR2 as YYEEEE. This CDR3 spans 15 amino acids. In nucleotides, the CDR3 is TGTGCCAGCAGCTTGCCGGGTCTCTCTGGAAACACCATATATTTT. This codes for CASSLPGLSGNTIYF.

The rearrangement joins TRBV5-1 to TRBJ2-1; TRBD2 aligns across 8 bases. CDR1 and CDR2 from the germline V gene are SGHRS and YFSETQ. The CDR3 sequence is 15 residues long. The junction had 5 bases not matched to a gene; V was cut back by 2 bases and J by 4 bases. The CDR3, as DNA: TGCGCCAGCAGCTTAGAAACTAGCGGATACAATGAGCAGTTCTTC. Its translation: CASSLETSGYNEQFF.

The chain couples TRBV28 to TRBJ1-1; D perhaps matches TRBD1 (5 bases). The CDR3 loop spans 13 amino acids. Trimming stripped 7 bases from V and 2 bases from J, with 11 bases between. Germline V gives CDR1 MDHEN, CDR2 SYDVKM. The CDR3 DNA reads TGTGCCAGCATTGACAGCTTTAACACTGAAGCTTTCTTT. Its protein is CASIDSFNTEAFF.